These T cell receptor beta chains were read from a single sample in a study of CD8+CD57+ T cells in acquired aplastic anemia. TCRdb itself ran the reads through MiXCR, one entry per CDR3 protein. The table includes some 170,000 distinct CDR3 sequences, around 50% detected once. The sample taken for sequencing was sorted CD4+, CD8+, or CD8+CD57+ T cells (not recorded which) from PBMCs. Receptors originate from a human donor with aplastic anemia. Each CDR3 is given with its conserved first and last residue.

J gene | V gene | CDR3 protein
TRBJ2-2 | TRBV25-1 | CASSEFEDLNTGELFF
TRBJ1-5 | TRBV7-3 | CASSVQGGQPQHF
TRBJ2-2 | TRBV29-1 | CSVGAGLTGELFF
TRBJ2-7 | TRBV12-3/TRBV12-4 | CASSPTGSGSYEQYF
TRBJ2-7 | TRBV29-1 | CSAEDSYEQYF
TRBJ1-4 | TRBV18 | CASSPTLNEKLFF
TRBJ2-3 | TRBV10-3 | CATKAGLAGGPRTDTQYF
TRBJ2-3 | TRBV5-4 | CASSLGTQGDTQYF
TRBJ1-4 | TRBV7-9 | CASSLAGTDNEKLFF
TRBJ2-3 | TRBV5-1 | CASSSGGRTDTQYF
TRBJ1-1 | TRBV7-9 | CASSELNTEAFF
TRBJ2-7 | TRBV7-9 | CASSSKAYEQYF
TRBJ1-2 | TRBV7-9 | CASSPPLGGCTF
TRBJ2-7 | TRBV20-1 | CSARGQAGGNEQYF
TRBJ1-1 | TRBV10-3 | CAMGEGMNTEAFF
TRBJ2-2 | TRBV6-6 | CASSYSGGVNTGELFF
TRBJ1-1 | TRBV10-3 | CAISDGGRAGNTEAFF
TRBJ1-2 | TRBV24-1 | CATSEAGGGEDGYTF
TRBJ1-2 | TRBV19 | CASSAGTVPGGYTF
TRBJ1-5 | TRBV24-1 | CATSDRGRGNQPQHF
TRBJ1-6 | TRBV6-1 | CASRLQYSSINSPLHF
TRBJ2-3 | TRBV25-1 | CASSEDLWGSTDTQYF
TRBJ2-5 | TRBV2 | CASSDRGAWETQYF
TRBJ2-3 | TRBV11-2 | CASSSRPGQGISTDTQYF
TRBJ2-3 | TRBV7-8 | CASSLSPGLTTDTQYF
TRBJ1-5 | TRBV20-1 | CSAFGSNQPQHF
TRBJ1-1 | TRBV10-2 | CASSSQKNTEAFF
TRBJ1-1 | TRBV20-1 | CSASGQARGNTEAFF
TRBJ2-1 | TRBV20-1 | CSARGTSGVKNEQFF
TRBJ1-3 | TRBV11-1 | CASSFRGPSSGNTIYF
TRBJ2-1 | TRBV15 | CATSRDLHNEQFF
TRBJ1-2 | TRBV5-1 | CASSLVTGEGGYTF
TRBJ1-1 | TRBV20-1 | CSARPLGTSRTEAFF
TRBJ2-1 | TRBV14 | CASSPIKWGRWLYNEQFF
TRBJ2-1 | TRBV7-2 | CASSARGLPYNEQFF
TRBJ1-2 | TRBV6-5 | CASSYSGTRYGYTF
TRBJ2-7 | TRBV29-1 | CSVEDPGLAYEQYF
TRBJ2-3 | TRBV11-2 | CASSLGGLAGGTDTQYF
TRBJ2-3 | TRBV4-1 | CASSQPGTATDTQYF
TRBJ2-3 | TRBV2 | CASTQAGQLGDTQYF
TRBJ1-1 | TRBV15 | CATAWGFGEAFF
TRBJ2-1 | TRBV20-1 | CSARSLAGPSYNEQFF
TRBJ2-5 | TRBV5-1 | CASSFGQRGIQETQYF
TRBJ1-6 | TRBV10-3 | CATEDRLYNSPLHF
TRBJ2-1 | TRBV13 | CASSSLGVAGSSYNEQFF